Described below is a single TCR beta chain sequence and its context. V lost 5 bases and J lost 8; bases outside the gene matches: 12. The CDR3 has 15 residues. CDR1 and CDR2 (germline): MNHEY, SMNVEV (reference sequence). This sample is part of a study of blood T cell repertoires in COVID-19. Here immunoSEQ multiplex PCR was the method, and the copy in TCRdb shows in-frame clones only, minus some. The table lists 300,000 to 450,000 clones, around nine tenths of them singletons, with roughly 3.1% in the top ten. Specimen: peripheral blood. The receptor was isolated from a human donor in a cohort sampled during active COVID-19. The rearrangement uses TRBV27 and TRBJ1-2; 9 positions agree with TRBD1. The CDR3 region is CASSPLRTGVVGYTF. DNA for the CDR3: TGTGCCAGCAGTCCGCTTCGGACAGGGGTGGTCGGCTACACCTTC.